The 20 T cell receptor beta chains given below trace back to one sample, sequenced in a study of T-cell reconstitution after alpha-beta-depleted transplantation in children. Preparing the TCRbeta library involved the use of unique molecular identifiers. Each CDR3 protein is one row after TCRdb ran MiXCR on the PCR reads. The sample carries some 200,000 distinct CDR3 sequences, roughly a tenth recorded once. The sequencing here drew on PBMCs from the stem cell graft donor, taken from the stem cell graft. The receptors were gathered from a human donor who donated a stem cell graft to a child with acute lymphoblastic leukemia.

A few counts support this clonotype. V gene TRBV12-3 or TRBV12-4 combines with J gene TRBJ1-2, with D perhaps matching TRBD1 (6 bases). This CDR3 has 15 residues. Between the trimmed V and J ends, which lost 3 bases and 5 bases, there was a span of 16 bases. CDR3 in DNA: TGTGCCAGCAGTTTGGAGGGCAGGGGAGGGTATGGCTACACCTTC. Translation gives CASSLEGRGGYGYTF.

This clonotype was counted a few times. The chain employs TRBV12-3 or TRBV12-4 and TRBJ2-6; perhaps TRBD1 as D (6 bases). V lost 8 bases to trimming and J lost 0 bases, with 17 bases between them. This CDR3 region has 17 residues. The CDR3 loop reads CASQALQGNSGANVLTF. As DNA, the CDR3 is TGTGCCAGCCAAGCGCTTCAGGGGAACTCTGGGGCCAACGTCCTGACTTTC.

This clonotype was seen at least ten times. V usage is TRBV7-9 and J usage is TRBJ2-2; weak D call: TRBD1 (5 bases). The CDR3 runs to 13 residues. Germline V gene data show CDR1 as SEHNR and CDR2 as FQNEAQ (reference sequence). Trimming left V 1 base short and J 12 bases short, with 12 bases between. The CDR3 region is CASSLGGLGQLFF. CDR3 nucleotides: TGTGCCAGCAGCTTAGGGGGCCTCGGACAGCTGTTTTTT.

This clonotype was counted at least ten times. This chain links TRBV27 with TRBJ2-5; 7 bases line up with TRBD2. V shed 3 bases, J shed 2 bases, and the junction held 6 bases outside the gene matches. The CDR3 is made up of 15 amino acids. Germline V gene lookup returns CDR1 MNHEY and CDR2 SMNVEV (reference sequence). For the CDR3, the DNA is TGTGCCAGCAGTTTTGTGGGGGGGAGTCAAGAGACCCAGTACTTC. Protein sequence: CASSFVGGSQETQYF.

There are many counts of this clonotype. One end of the junction fails to match germline, which may point to a read error. The chain recombines TRBV20-1 with TRBJ1-5; 7 bases are a match to TRBD1. The CDR3 contains 14 residues. Germline CDR1 is DFQATT and CDR2 is SNEGSKA (reference sequence). CDR3 amino acids: CSARQGIIGEPQHF. The CDR3, as DNA: TGTAGTGCACGACAGGGCATAATAGGAGAGCCCCAGCATTTT.

This clonotype occurred many times. This chain links TRBV24-1 with TRBJ2-3; D remains unclear. CDR1 and CDR2 (germline): KGHDR, SFDVKD. This CDR3 region has 17 residues. The germline V and J ends were trimmed by 6 bases and 0 bases, with 18 bases remaining between them. CDR3 amino acids: CATSPSWAASSTDTQYF. The CDR3 DNA is TGTGCCACCAGTCCCTCCTGGGCCGCCTCCAGCACAGATACGCAGTATTTT.

This clonotype was counted only a few times. The chain recombines TRBV7-8 with TRBJ1-2; D gene ambiguous. V gave up 1 base and J gave up 3 bases, with 15 bases separating them. From germline, CDR1 is SGHVS and CDR2 FQNEAQ. The CDR3 runs 16 residues. This CDR3 reads CASSLGSRVVDYGYTF. CDR3 nucleotide sequence: TGTGCCAGCAGCTTAGGATCTAGGGTAGTCGACTATGGCTACACCTTC.

The gene calls are TRBV19 and TRBJ2-7; no firm D call. Trimming left V 1 base short and J 6 bases short, with 4 bases between. The germline CDR1 and CDR2 sequences are LNHDA and SQIVND (reference sequence). The CDR3 totals 11 residues. The CDR3 loop reads CASSIVGEQYF. The CDR3 region has the DNA TGTGCCAGTAGTATAGTGGGCGAGCAGTACTTC.

This clonotype occurred many times. J is TRBJ1-5 and V is TRBV12-3 or TRBV12-4; the match to TRBD1 covers 7 bases. The CDR3 has 13 amino acids. Trimming at V came to 5 bases and at J to 5 bases, leaving 3 bases not matched to a gene. CDR3: CASSQDRDQPQHF. In DNA, the CDR3 is TGTGCCAGCAGTCAAGACAGGGATCAGCCCCAGCATTTT.

Many counts were recorded for this clonotype. The rearrangement links TRBV12-3 or TRBV12-4 to TRBJ1-6, with 9 bases identical to TRBD1. This CDR3 has 14 residues. The V and J ends lost 5 bases and 8 bases, in that order; junction bases with no gene match: 4. CDR3: CASSMWDRDSPLHF. The CDR3 region has the DNA TGTGCCAGCAGTATGTGGGACAGGGATTCACCCCTCCACTTT.

This clonotype occurred many times. This chain uses TRBV5-1 with TRBJ2-5; D could derive from TRBD1 or TRBD2 (6 bases each). V lost 0 bases and J 5 bases, leaving 23 bases between the germline ends. The CDR3 extends over 18 amino acids. The germline gives CDR1 SGHRS, CDR2 YFSETQ. The CDR3, as DNA: TGCGCCAGCAGCTTGGCCCGGAAAGTAGGGGGGACCGAGGAGACCCAGTACTTC. This translates into CASSLARKVGGTEETQYF.

This clonotype appeared many times. This sequence joins TRBV7-2 and TRBJ2-1; no definite D call. The germline V gene encodes CDR1 SGHTA and CDR2 FQGNSA. V dropped 1 base and J dropped 0 bases, with 7 bases sitting between them. This CDR3 is 15 amino acids long. CDR3 sequence reads: CASSLEASSYNEQFF. Here the CDR3 DNA reads TGTGCCAGCAGCTTAGAGGCAAGCTCCTACAATGAGCAGTTCTTC.

This clonotype was counted many times. The chain carries TRBV7-9 and TRBJ1-1; no firm D call. Germline V gene sequence: CDR1 SEHNR, CDR2 FQNEAQ (reference sequence). V was cut by 7 bases and J by 5 bases, with 14 bases left in between. This CDR3 spans 13 amino acids. The CDR3 nucleotides are TGTGCCAGCACCTTCGAGGTTCGGACTGAAGCTTTCTTT. It encodes CASTFEVRTEAFF.

The gene calls are TRBV5-6 and TRBJ1-6, with 7 bases that match TRBD1. Germline assignment: CDR1 SGHDT and CDR2 YYEEEE. The CDR3 consists of 17 residues. V was pared by 7 bases and J by 3 bases, with 13 bases of the junction left unmatched. For the CDR3, the DNA is TGTGCCAGCGGGAAGGAACCGGGACAGAGCTATAATTCACCCCTCCACTTT. Its protein product is CASGKEPGQSYNSPLHF.

This chain connects TRBV7-2 to TRBJ1-5; D gene uncertain. The CDR3 has 13 amino acids. V lost 1 base and J lost 9, with 10 bases in between. Looked up from germline, CDR1 is SGHTA and CDR2 is FQGNSA. CDR3 sequence: CASSLEGRGPQHF. Written as DNA, the CDR3 is TGTGCCAGCAGCTTAGAAGGGCGGGGGCCCCAGCATTTT.

The chain links TRBV10-2 to TRBJ2-2; D may match TRBD1 or TRBD2 (5 bases each). This CDR3 has 18 amino acids. Deletions cut 4 bases from V and 1 base from J, with 19 bases between. From germline, CDR1 is WSHSY and CDR2 SAAADI. CDR3 amino acids: CASSATPPGRRNTGELFF. CDR3 coding DNA: TGCGCCAGCAGTGCGACACCACCGGGACGGAGGAACACCGGGGAGCTGTTTTTT.

The genes are TRBV5-1 and TRBJ2-3; D possibly uses TRBD1 or TRBD2 (5 bases each). V was trimmed by 5 bases and J by 4 bases, leaving 14 bases between them. The CDR3 consists of 14 residues. Germline V CDR1 and CDR2: SGHRS, YFSETQ. The CDR3 spells CASRPGGVADTQYF. The CDR3 nucleotides read TGCGCCAGCAGGCCTGGGGGTGTCGCAGATACGCAGTATTTT.

This clonotype was picked up a small number of times. This rearrangement joins TRBV18 to TRBJ1-1; possible D gene TRBD1, 6 bases. The CDR3 contains 18 residues. Per the germline V gene, CDR1 is KGHSH and CDR2 is LQKENI. The V gene lost 2 bases and the J gene lost 0 bases, with 19 bases spanning the gap. The CDR3 DNA reads TGTGCCAGCTCACCAAACGCTGGACAGCCCGCTTTGAACACTGAAGCTTTCTTT. Amino acid sequence: CASSPNAGQPALNTEAFF.

In regard to this clonotype: Germline and junction disagree at one end, which may indicate a read error. The V call is TRBV6-1, the J call TRBJ1-1, with TRBD1 as a possible D gene (5 bases). CDR1 and CDR2 (germline): MNHNS, SASEGT. The CDR3 contains 15 residues. CDR3 DNA: TGTGCCAGCAGGGAAGGAGAGACAGTGAACACTGAAGCTTTCTTT. Translating it yields CASREGETVNTEAFF.

This clonotype has ten or more counts. The V call is TRBV5-1, the J call TRBJ1-6; 9 bases match TRBD1. This CDR3 has 15 amino acids. Per germline, CDR1 SGHRS and CDR2 YFSETQ. V gave up 3 bases and J gave up 8 bases; unmatched junction bases: 6. The CDR3 here is CASSSGQGKDSPLHF. In DNA form, the CDR3 reads TGCGCCAGCAGCTCGGGACAGGGAAAGGATTCACCCCTCCACTTT.